This entry is about one T cell receptor beta chain. This record belongs to a study of early T cells in non-severe SARS-CoV-2 infection. About the research overall: Chains stayed unpaired after sequencing of bulk RNA from unsorted whole blood.

CDR1 and CDR2 from the germline V gene are MDHEN and SYDVKM. V was clipped by 5 bases and J by 4 bases, with 6 bases between them. This CDR3 spans 11 amino acids. TCRdb re-called the 5' RACE reads through MiXCR, storing one row per CDR3 protein. The data contain under 95,000 distinct CDR3 sequences, under 15% of them singletons. The chain recombines TRBV28 with TRBJ2-7; D gene ambiguous. The sample comprised whole blood. The TCR originated in an adult who was a healthcare worker with PCR-confirmed SARS-CoV-2 infection or an uninfected control (not recorded which). The CDR3 nucleotides are TGTGCCAGCAGTAACTTTTACGAGCAGTACTTC. Protein product: CASSNFYEQYF.